These 9 T cell receptor beta chains were all obtained from the same sample, sequenced in a study of T cells in localized non-small cell lung cancer. Data came from immunoSEQ multiplex PCR; TCRdb stores just in-frame clones and leaves some out. Among about 6,000 clones listed, less than 25% were seen once. This specimen was lung tumor tissue, taken before any cancer treatment. These receptors all come from a female donor aged 60 or older with stage I lung adenocarcinoma.

The chain joins TRBV11-3 to TRBJ2-4; 12 nucleotides line up with TRBD2. This CDR3 contains 17 residues. CDR1 is SGHNT, CDR2 YENEEA, per germline. Trimming took 5 bases from V and 6 from J; bases not matched to a gene: 11. DNA for the CDR3: TGTGCCAGCAGCCTGCCGACTAGCGGGAGTCCCGGAAACATTCAGTACTTC. Its protein product is CASSLPTSGSPGNIQYF. The whole variable domain, filled in from reference TRBV11-3 and TRBJ2-4, reads EAGVVQSPRYKIIEKKQPVAFWCNPISGHNTLYWYLQNLGQGPELLIRYENEEAVDDSQLPKDRFSAERLKGVDSTLKIQPAELGDSAVYLCASSLPTSGSPGNIQYFGAGTRLSVL.

This clone came up many times. V is TRBV11-3 and J is TRBJ2-7; the match to TRBD1 covers 7 bases. V was clipped by 5 bases and J by 2 bases; unmatched bases: 6. Per the germline V gene, CDR1 is SGHNT and CDR2 is YENEEA. The CDR3 has 14 amino acids. The CDR3 DNA sequence: TGTGCCAGCAGCGCCGGGGACAGTCCCTACGAGCAGTACTTC. This codes for CASSAGDSPYEQYF.

The chain employs TRBV19 and TRBJ2-5; TRBD2 matches at 8 bases. The CDR3 loop spans 15 amino acids. The V gene end was trimmed by 5 bases and the J gene end by 4 bases; junction bases not matched to a gene: 9. CDR1 is LNHDA, CDR2 SQIVND, per germline (reference sequence). This chain's CDR3 is CASSGGAGVSETQYF. Written as DNA, the CDR3 is TGTGCCAGTAGTGGGGGAGCGGGAGTGTCAGAGACCCAGTACTTC.

This rearrangement joins TRBV12-5 to TRBJ2-1; 7 bases agree with TRBD2. Germline CDR1 and CDR2: LGHNT and FRNRAP. The CDR3 runs to 15 residues. The CDR3 coding sequence is TGTGCCAGCATCAAATGGGGCGGGAGCCACAATGAGCAGTTCTTC. Its translation: CASIKWGGSHNEQFF.

This clone has just a few counts. This rearrangement joins TRBV11-3 to TRBJ1-2; D perhaps matches TRBD1 (6 bases). The CDR3 is 15 amino acids. V shed 5 bases and J shed 0 bases, with 13 bases lying between them. Per the germline V gene, CDR1 is SGHNT and CDR2 is YENEEA. The CDR3 DNA reads as TGTGCCAGCAGCGAGACGACAGGAGCTAACTATGGCTACACCTTC. Translation gives CASSETTGANYGYTF.

The table lists this clone with many counts. The chain links TRBV7-2 to TRBJ2-7, with 7 bases that match TRBD2. Germline loops: CDR1 SGHTA, CDR2 FQGNSA. The ends lost 5 bases at V and 7 bases at J; junction bases unmatched: 8. CDR3 length: 13 residues. This chain's CDR3 is CASSPSPGLEQYF. The CDR3 coding sequence is TGTGCCAGCAGCCCCTCACCGGGACTAGAGCAGTACTTC.

This clone came up a few times. The V and J genes are TRBV18 and TRBJ1-3; unclear D gene. Per germline, CDR1 KGHSH and CDR2 LQKENI. The CDR3 totals 13 residues. The V end was cut by 6 bases, the J end by 2 bases, with 8 bases between. CDR3 nucleotides: TGTGCCAGCTCCCGTGAAGCTGGAAACACCATATATTTT. Its protein product is CASSREAGNTIYF.

The V gene is TRBV6-8, the J gene TRBJ2-3, with TRBD2 identical over 7 bases. Trimming at V came to 10 bases and at J to 6 bases, leaving 16 bases not matched to a gene. Germline V gene sequence: CDR1 MNHGY, CDR2 SAAAGT. This CDR3 is 15 amino acids long. The CDR3 sequence: CATSLQAGVGDTQYF. The CDR3 coding sequence is TGTGCCACATCTCTCCAGGCGGGAGTTGGGGATACGCAGTATTTT.

This clone is medium-sized by share. The V gene is TRBV6-8, the J gene TRBJ1-2; no clear D. The CDR3 extends over 14 amino acids. Germline loops: CDR1 MNHGY, CDR2 SAAAGT. Trimming took 6 bases from V and 2 from J, leaving 13 bases between them. Here the CDR3 reads CASSLNEENYGYTF. In DNA form, the CDR3 reads TGTGCCAGCAGCCTCAACGAGGAAAACTATGGCTACACCTTC.